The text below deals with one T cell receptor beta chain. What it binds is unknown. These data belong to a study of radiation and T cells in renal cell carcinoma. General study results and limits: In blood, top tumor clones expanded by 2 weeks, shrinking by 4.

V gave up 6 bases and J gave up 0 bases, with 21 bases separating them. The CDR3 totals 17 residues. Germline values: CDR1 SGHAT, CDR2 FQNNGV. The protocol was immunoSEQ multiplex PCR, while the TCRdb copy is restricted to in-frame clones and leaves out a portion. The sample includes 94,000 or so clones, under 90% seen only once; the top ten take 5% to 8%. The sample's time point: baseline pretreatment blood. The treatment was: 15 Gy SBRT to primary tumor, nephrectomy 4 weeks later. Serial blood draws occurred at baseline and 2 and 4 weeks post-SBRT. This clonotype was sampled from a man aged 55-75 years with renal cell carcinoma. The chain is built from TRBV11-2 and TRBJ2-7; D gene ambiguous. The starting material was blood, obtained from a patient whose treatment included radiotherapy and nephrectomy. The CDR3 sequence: CASRQTYARGSSYEQYF. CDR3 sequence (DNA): TGTGCCAGCAGACAAACCTACGCCCGTGGAAGCTCCTACGAGCAGTACTTC.